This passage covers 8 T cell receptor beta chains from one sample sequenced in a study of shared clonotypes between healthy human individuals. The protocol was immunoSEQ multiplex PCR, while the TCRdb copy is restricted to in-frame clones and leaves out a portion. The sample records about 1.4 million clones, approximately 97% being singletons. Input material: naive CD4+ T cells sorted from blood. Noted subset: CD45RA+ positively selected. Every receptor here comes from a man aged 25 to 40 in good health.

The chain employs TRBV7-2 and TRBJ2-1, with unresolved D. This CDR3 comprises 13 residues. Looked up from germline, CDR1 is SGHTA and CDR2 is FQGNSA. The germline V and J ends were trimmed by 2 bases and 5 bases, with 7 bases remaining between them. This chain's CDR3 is CASSLSLNNEQFF. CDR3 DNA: TGTGCCAGCAGCTTAAGCCTAAACAATGAGCAGTTCTTC.

This CDR3 reads CASSLGEGTQYF. The CDR3 DNA reads TGTGCCAGCAGCTTGGGGGAGGGGACGCAGTATTTT. V gene TRBV5-6 combines with J gene TRBJ2-3, with 7 bases matching TRBD2. Germline V gene sequence: CDR1 SGHDT, CDR2 YYEEEE. This CDR3 is 12 amino acids long. The ends lost 0 bases at V and 9 bases at J; junction bases unmatched: 1.

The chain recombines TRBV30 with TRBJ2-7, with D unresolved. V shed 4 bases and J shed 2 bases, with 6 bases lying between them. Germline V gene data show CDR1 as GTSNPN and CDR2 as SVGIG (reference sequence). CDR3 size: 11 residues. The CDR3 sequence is CAWILPYEQYF. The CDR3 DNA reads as TGTGCCTGGATTCTACCCTACGAGCAGTACTTC. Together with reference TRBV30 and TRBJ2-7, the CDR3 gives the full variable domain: SQTIHQWPATLVQPVGSPLSLECTVEGTSNPNLYWYRQAAGRGLQLLFYSVGIGQISSEVPQNLSASRPQDRQFILSSKKLLLSDSGFYLCAWILPYEQYFGPGTRLTVT.

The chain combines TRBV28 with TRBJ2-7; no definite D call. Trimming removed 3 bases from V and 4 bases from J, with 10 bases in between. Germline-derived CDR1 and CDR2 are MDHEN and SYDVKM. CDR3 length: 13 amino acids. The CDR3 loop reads CASSFWERYEQYF. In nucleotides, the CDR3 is TGTGCCAGCAGTTTTTGGGAACGGTACGAGCAGTACTTC. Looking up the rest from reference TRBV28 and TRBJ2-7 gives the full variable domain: DVKVTQSSRYLVKRTGEKVFLECVQDMDHENMFWYRQDPGLGLRLIYFSYDVKMKEKGDIPEGYSVSREKKERFSLILESASTNQTSMYLCASSFWERYEQYFGPGTRLTVT.

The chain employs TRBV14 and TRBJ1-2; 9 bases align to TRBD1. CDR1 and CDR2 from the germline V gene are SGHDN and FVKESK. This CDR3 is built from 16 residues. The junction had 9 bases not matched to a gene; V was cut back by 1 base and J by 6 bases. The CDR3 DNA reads TGTGCCAGCAGCCAAGTCACAGGGGGCCGGGGGGATGGCTACACCTTC. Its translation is CASSQVTGGRGDGYTF.

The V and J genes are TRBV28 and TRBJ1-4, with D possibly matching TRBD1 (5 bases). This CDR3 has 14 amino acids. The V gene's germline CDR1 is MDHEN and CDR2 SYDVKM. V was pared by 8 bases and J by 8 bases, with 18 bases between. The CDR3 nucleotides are TGTGCCAGCTCCGTACAGGTCGGGGAAGAAAAACTGTTTTTT. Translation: CASSVQVGEEKLFF.

Here the CDR3 DNA reads TGTGCCAGTAGTATCCCACAGGGAGTGCCCCAGCATTTT. Residues: CASSIPQGVPQHF. The chain combines TRBV19 with TRBJ1-5; D might be TRBD1 (6 bases). The CDR3 contains 13 residues. CDR1 LNHDA and CDR2 SQIVND come from the germline V gene (reference sequence). V lost 3 bases and J lost 9, with 12 bases in between.

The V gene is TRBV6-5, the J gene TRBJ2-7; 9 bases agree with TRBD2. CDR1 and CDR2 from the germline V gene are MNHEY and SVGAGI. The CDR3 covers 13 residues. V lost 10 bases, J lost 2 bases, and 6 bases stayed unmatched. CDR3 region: CATRTSETYEQYF. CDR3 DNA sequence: TGTGCCACCCGGACTAGCGAGACCTACGAGCAGTACTTC.